Reported below is one T cell receptor (beta chain). Its antigen remains unknown. This sample is part of a study of OX40 agonist ivuxolimab in advanced cancers. The wider study: Dose-escalation patients' cancers were hepatocellular carcinoma, melanoma, renal cell or head and neck cancer. Enrollees could have had prior anti-PD-1, anti-PD-L1 or anti-CTLA-4 therapy, which under 50% had received.

The germline gives CDR1 LGHNA, CDR2 YSLEER. V was cut by 8 bases and J by 0 bases, with 8 bases left in between. This CDR3 contains 13 residues. The study, taken as a whole, reports: Relative to CD4+ cells, CD8+ T cells on average had more expanded clones. Blood T cells, both CD4+ and CD8+, expanded clonally by week 6 at 0.1 to 3.0 mg/kg.

Profiling relied on immunoSEQ multiplex PCR, and the TCRdb table lists in-frame clones only, not all of them. The data hold 65,000 to 80,000 clones, with 80% to 95% observed a single time. This chain joins TRBV4-3 and TRBJ2-1, with D possibly TRBD1 on 6 matching bases. The sequencing here drew on CD4+ or CD8+ T cells sorted from blood, taken in a trial of the OX40 agonist ivuxolimab. The sequence derives from an adult with an advanced solid tumor such as melanoma, head and neck, liver or kidney cancer. This CDR3 reads CASGQSSYNEQFF. In DNA form, the CDR3 reads TGCGCCAGCGGACAGAGCTCCTACAATGAGCAGTTCTTC.